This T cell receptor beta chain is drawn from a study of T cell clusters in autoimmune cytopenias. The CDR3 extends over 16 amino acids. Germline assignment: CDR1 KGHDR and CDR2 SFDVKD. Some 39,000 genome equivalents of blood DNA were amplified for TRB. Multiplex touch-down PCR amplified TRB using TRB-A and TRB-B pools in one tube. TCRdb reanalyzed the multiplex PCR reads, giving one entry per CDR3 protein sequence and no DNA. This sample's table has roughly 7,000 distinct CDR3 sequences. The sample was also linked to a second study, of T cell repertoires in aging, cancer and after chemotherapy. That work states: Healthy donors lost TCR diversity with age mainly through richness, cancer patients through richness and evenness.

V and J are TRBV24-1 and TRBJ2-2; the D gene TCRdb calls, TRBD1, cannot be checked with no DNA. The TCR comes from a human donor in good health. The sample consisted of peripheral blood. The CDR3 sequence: CATSDLLGENTGELFF.